Here is one T cell receptor beta chain with its context. Its antigen is not identified. Using immunoSEQ multiplex PCR, the repertoire was profiled, and TCRdb retains in-frame clones only, with some absent. The repertoire consists of roughly 140,000 clones, with approximately 89% occurring once and the leading ten covering roughly 5%. The sample comes from a study of T cell responses to AZD1222 COVID-19 vaccine. The study, taken as a whole, reports: Donor demographics were predominantly white British with a female majority; clonal diversity may be underestimated.

The CDR3 runs 15 residues. Per germline, CDR1 SNHLY and CDR2 FYNNEI. V was pared by 4 bases and J by 2 bases, with 1 base of the junction left unmatched. The sequence came from an adult in good health. The V and J genes are TRBV2 and TRBJ2-3; 12 nucleotides align to TRBD2. The sample was peripheral blood, taken on day 0 of AZD1222 vaccination. The CDR3 DNA follows: TGTGCCAGCAGTGGACTAGCGGGAGTCACAGATACGCAGTATTTT. Its protein product is CASSGLAGVTDTQYF. Supplemented by reference TRBV2 and TRBJ2-3, the full variable domain reads EPEVTQTPSHQVTQMGQEVILRCVPISNHLYFYWYRQILGQKVEFLVSFYNNEISEKSEIFDDQFSVERPDGSNFTLKIRSTKLEDSAMYFCASSGLAGVTDTQYFGPGTRLTVL.